The clone carrying this T cell receptor (beta chain) has a count of ten or more. This sample is part of a study of molecular identifiers for immune sequencing clone quantification. TCRdb redid the calling of the PCR reads with MiXCR, one entry per CDR3 protein. The table lists some 680,000 distinct CDR3 sequences, approximately 24% of them singletons. The CDR3 is made up of 13 amino acids. The ends were cut back, 6 bases at V and 8 bases at J, with 18 bases in the middle. The germline gives CDR1 SQVTM, CDR2 ANQGSEA. V is TRBV29-1 and J is TRBJ2-3; no firm D call. This TCR came from a human donor in good health. Some libraries in this study had Jurkat cell RNA spiked in. Sequenced material: naive CD8+ T cells from blood, with Jurkat cell RNA spiked in. Regarding subset: FACS-sorted CD8+CD4-CCR7+CD45RA+ naive T cells. This chain's CDR3 is CSVTGLQLGTQYF. The CDR3 DNA sequence: TGCAGCGTGACCGGGCTCCAGCTGGGTACGCAGTATTTT.